The 17 T cell receptor beta chains presented below share a single source sample, sequenced in a study of shared clonotypes between healthy human individuals. Clones were read by immunoSEQ multiplex PCR, and TCRdb kept only the in-frame ones, dropping some. The sample contains about 2.4 million clones, over 85% of which appear only once. The sequenced sample consisted of naive CD4+ T cells sorted from blood. Subset noted: CD45RA+ positively selected. The receptors were gathered from a man in his late teens or twenties in good health.

The rearrangement links TRBV7-2 to TRBJ2-3, with 11 positions matching TRBD2. V shed 5 bases, J shed 3 bases, and the junction held 13 bases outside the gene matches. The CDR3 runs to 18 residues. The germline CDR1 and CDR2 sequences are SGHTA and FQGNSA. The CDR3 sequence: CASSPRGLAGGTTDTQYF. In DNA, the CDR3 is TGTGCCAGCAGCCCTAGGGGTCTAGCGGGGGGTACTACAGATACGCAGTATTTT. Full variable domain (remainder filled in from reference TRBV7-2 and TRBJ2-3): GAGVSQSPSNKVTEKGKDVELRCDPISGHTALYWYRQSLGQGLEFLIYFQGNSAPDKSGLPSDRFSAERTGGSVSTLTIQRTQQEDSAVYLCASSPRGLAGGTTDTQYFGPGTRLTVL.

This clone was found once. The J gene is TRBJ2-3, the V gene TRBV5-1; 13 bases align to TRBD2. The length of the CDR3 is 16 residues. Germline values: CDR1 SGHRS, CDR2 YFSETQ. Unmatched junction bases numbered 5, after V lost 4 bases and J lost 3 bases. The chain's CDR3 is CASSTGLAGATDTQYF. The CDR3, as DNA: TGCGCCAGCAGCACCGGACTAGCGGGGGCTACAGATACGCAGTATTTT.

The chain uses TRBV9 and TRBJ2-2; D is undetermined. The CDR3 is made up of 14 amino acids. Trimming removed 2 bases from V and 4 bases from J, with 9 bases in between. Germline CDR1 reads SGDLS; CDR2 reads YYNGEE. This CDR3 reads CASSVQSFTGELFF. The CDR3 coding sequence is TGTGCCAGCAGCGTCCAGAGTTTCACCGGGGAGCTGTTTTTT.

Remarks on this clone: This same CDR3 is encoded by further DNA sequences in the sample. CDR3 sequence reads: CASSYGGTDTQYF. CDR3 coding DNA: TGTGCCAGCAGTTATGGAGGAACAGATACGCAGTATTTT. This chain links TRBV6-5 with TRBJ2-3, with a possible D match to TRBD2 (5 bases). The CDR3 is made up of 13 amino acids. V lost 3 bases, J lost 3 bases, and 7 bases lay in between. The germline V gene has CDR1 MNHEY and CDR2 SVGAGI.

This chain joins TRBV18 and TRBJ1-1; no clear D. The V and J ends lost 2 bases and 2 bases respectively, with 9 bases between them. This CDR3 has 14 amino acids. Germline-derived CDR1 and CDR2 are KGHSH and LQKENI. In DNA, the CDR3 is TGTGCCAGCTCACCATTTCCGGGAAACACTGAAGCTTTCTTT. Its protein is CASSPFPGNTEAFF.

V is TRBV4-1 and J is TRBJ2-3; 8 bases align to TRBD1. CDR1 is MGHRA and CDR2 is YSYEKL in the germline V gene. With 3 bases clipped from V and 6 bases from J, the junction kept 5 bases outside the gene matches. CDR3 length: 14 amino acids. The CDR3 bases are TGCGCCAGCAGCCAGACAGGGGCCCCTGATACGCAGTATTTT. It encodes CASSQTGAPDTQYF.

The V call is TRBV7-2, the J call TRBJ2-1; possible D gene TRBD1, 6 bases. V lost 2 bases to trimming and J lost 1 base, with 12 bases between them. CDR3 length equals 16 residues. The V gene's germline CDR1 is SGHTA and CDR2 FQGNSA. The CDR3: CASSLSGQGSYNEQFF. In nucleotides, the CDR3 is TGTGCCAGCAGCTTATCTGGGCAGGGGTCCTACAATGAGCAGTTCTTC.

The chain couples TRBV27 to TRBJ1-2; TRBD1 is a possible D gene (6 bases). Between the trimmed V and J ends, which lost 4 bases and 3 bases, there was a span of 15 bases. The CDR3 is made up of 15 amino acids. Germline V gives CDR1 MNHEY, CDR2 SMNVEV (reference sequence). The CDR3 nucleotides read TGTGCCAGCAGTTCTCTCGACAGGACGGACTATGGCTACACCTTC. Translating gives CASSSLDRTDYGYTF.

Comments on this clone: This CDR3 is also generated by other DNA sequences in the sample. The gene calls are TRBV28 and TRBJ2-3; D is unresolved. The CDR3 runs 14 residues. The germline gives CDR1 MDHEN, CDR2 SYDVKM. Trimming removed 3 bases from V and 2 bases from J, with 9 bases in between. The CDR3 spells CASSLRLLTDTQYF. As DNA, the CDR3 is TGTGCCAGCAGTTTGCGACTGCTCACAGATACGCAGTATTTT.

This clone was observed once. Other DNA sequences from this sample encode an identical CDR3 as well. The chain links TRBV6-6 to TRBJ1-2, with D possibly being TRBD1 (5 bases). The CDR3 loop spans 13 amino acids. Germline V gives CDR1 MNHNY, CDR2 SVGAGI (reference sequence). Trimming took off 2 bases at V and 3 bases at J, with 7 bases between the two ends. Here the CDR3 reads CASSYPQDYGYTF. CDR3 bases: TGTGCCAGCAGTTACCCACAGGACTATGGCTACACCTTC.

Worth noting for this clone: Distinct nucleotide sequences in the sample also encode this CDR3. The DNA for the CDR3 is TGCGCCAGCAGCCTGCCCGGCGGCCCGGGAGAGCAGTACTTC. Translating gives CASSLPGGPGEQYF. The rearrangement uses TRBV5-1 and TRBJ2-7, with D maybe TRBD2 (5 bases). Germline V gene sequence: CDR1 SGHRS, CDR2 YFSETQ. The CDR3 extends over 14 amino acids. The V gene lost 4 bases and the J gene lost 7 bases, with 18 bases spanning the gap.

This chain uses TRBV7-2 with TRBJ2-7; D possibly corresponds to TRBD1 (7 bases). Germline V gene data show CDR1 as SGHTA and CDR2 as FQGNSA. With 6 bases removed from V and 0 bases from J, the gap between germline ends came to 15 bases. This CDR3 is built from 15 residues. The CDR3 DNA reads TGTGCCAGCAGTCAGGGCGGGACAGTCTCCTACGAGCAGTACTTC. Residues: CASSQGGTVSYEQYF.

In its sample, this clone was seen once. The chain links TRBV5-1 to TRBJ2-3; the match to TRBD1 covers 10 bases. CDR3 length: 17 residues. The V gene end was trimmed by 4 bases and the J gene end by 2 bases; junction bases not matched to a gene: 10. Germline lookup yields CDR1 SGHRS and CDR2 YFSETQ. This CDR3 reads CASSPPDRGISTDTQYF. The CDR3 DNA reads as TGCGCCAGCAGCCCCCCGGACAGGGGGATCTCCACAGATACGCAGTATTTT. Together with reference TRBV5-1 and TRBJ2-3, the CDR3 gives the full variable domain: KAGVTQTPRYLIKTRGQQVTLSCSPISGHRSVSWYQQTPGQGLQFLFEYFSETQRNKGNFPGRFSGRQFSNSRSEMNVSTLELGDSALYLCASSPPDRGISTDTQYFGPGTRLTVL.

As DNA, the CDR3 is TGTGCCAGCAGCAAAGCCGTGATAGCGGGTAGGCAGTTCTTC. This codes for CASSKAVIAGRQFF. This chain connects TRBV21-1 to TRBJ2-1; TRBD2, the table's D call, lacks a check against the DNA. TRBV21-1 is marked as a pseudogene. The CDR3 sequence is 14 residues long.

The chain employs TRBV5-1 and TRBJ1-3, with no clear D. Germline-derived CDR1 and CDR2 are SGHRS and YFSETQ. Trimming cost V 0 bases and J 5 bases, with 12 bases left between them. This CDR3 is 15 amino acids long. CDR3 amino acids: CASSLEVGMRNTIYF. In DNA form, the CDR3 reads TGCGCCAGCAGCTTGGAAGTAGGGATGAGAAACACCATATATTTT.

The chain is built from TRBV28 and TRBJ1-1, with D uncertain. Deletions cut 8 bases from V and 1 base from J, with 5 bases between. The CDR3 is 11 residues long. Germline V gene lookup returns CDR1 MDHEN and CDR2 SYDVKM. The CDR3 bases are TGTGCCAGCGAGCAGAACACTGAAGCTTTCTTT. Amino acids: CASEQNTEAFF. The full variable domain, rest sourced from reference TRBV28 and TRBJ1-1, is DVKVTQSSRYLVKRTGEKVFLECVQDMDHENMFWYRQDPGLGLRLIYFSYDVKMKEKGDIPEGYSVSREKKERFSLILESASTNQTSMYLCASEQNTEAFFGQGTRLTVV.

V usage is TRBV28 and J usage is TRBJ2-3, with unresolved D. This CDR3 region has 11 residues. Germline-derived CDR1 and CDR2 are MDHEN and SYDVKM. The V gene lost 3 bases and the J gene lost 10 bases, with 8 bases spanning the gap. The CDR3 sequence: CASSFSGPQYF. The DNA of the CDR3 is TGTGCCAGCAGTTTTTCCGGGCCGCAGTATTTT.